Below, 10 T cell receptor beta chains from the same sample are listed, as sequenced in a study of cytomegalovirus exposure and HLA in healthy donors. A multiplex PCR was run with 60 Vbeta primers and 13 Jbeta primers. Some clones are missing from TCRdb's copy, which holds only in-frame ones; the method was immunoSEQ multiplex PCR. In the table there are about 110,000 clones, around 76% of which are singletons. The sequenced sample consisted of PBMCs. The receptors here all came from a man aged 18 to 30 in good health and CMV-seronegative.

The chain joins TRBV4-3 to TRBJ1-2; 7 bases are shared with TRBD1. With V trimmed by 4 bases and J by 3 bases, 8 bases remained unmatched. The germline CDR1 and CDR2 sequences are LGHNA and YSLEER. This CDR3 comprises 15 residues. CDR3: CASSRALGQHYGYTF. The DNA for the CDR3 is TGCGCCAGCAGCCGGGCACTGGGACAGCACTATGGCTACACCTTC.

The V call is TRBV9, the J call TRBJ2-3, with D tentatively TRBD2 (6 bases). The CDR3 sequence is 15 residues long. The germline CDR1 and CDR2 sequences are SGDLS and YYNGEE. V shed 4 bases and J shed 0 bases, with 12 bases lying between them. The CDR3 reads CASSLGGGSTDTQYF. The CDR3 DNA sequence: TGTGCCAGCAGCCTCGGGGGAGGAAGCACAGATACGCAGTATTTT.

The V gene is TRBV7-9, the J gene TRBJ2-2; no clear D gene. The germline V gene encodes CDR1 SEHNR and CDR2 FQNEAQ (reference sequence). This CDR3 contains 12 residues. V was shortened by 5 bases and J by 5 bases, with 6 bases between the two germline ends. CDR3: CASSPQTGELFF. The CDR3 DNA sequence: TGTGCCAGCAGCCCCCAAACCGGGGAGCTGTTTTTT.

The chain couples TRBV19 to TRBJ1-1, with D perhaps matching TRBD1 (5 bases). This CDR3 comprises 16 residues. Germline CDR1 and CDR2: LNHDA and SQIVND (reference sequence). Trimming pared 0 bases from V and 3 bases from J, leaving 14 bases between. CDR3 residues: CASSIDPAGWDTEAFF. In nucleotides, the CDR3 is TGTGCCAGTAGTATAGATCCGGCAGGGTGGGACACTGAAGCTTTCTTT.

This clone has a handful of counts. The chain combines TRBV10-1 with TRBJ2-7; D perhaps matches TRBD2 (5 bases). The CDR3 is 13 amino acids. The germline V and J ends were trimmed by 6 bases and 0 bases, with 9 bases remaining between them. Germline V gene data show CDR1 as WNHNN and CDR2 as SYGVQD (reference sequence). DNA for the CDR3: TGCGCCAGCAGCGGCGGGCTCTCCTACGAGCAGTACTTC. Translated: CASSGGLSYEQYF.

The CDR3 is CASSSPSTDTQYF. In nucleotides, the CDR3 is TGTGCCAGCAGCTCCCCTAGCACAGATACGCAGTATTTT. The chain links TRBV5-4 to TRBJ2-3, with unresolved D. CDR3 length: 13 residues. The ends were cut back, 3 bases at V and 0 bases at J, with 5 bases in the middle. Germline CDR1 is SGHNT and CDR2 is YYREEE (reference sequence). Combining the CDR3 with reference TRBV5-4 and TRBJ2-3 gives the whole variable domain ETGVTQSPTHLIKTRGQQVTLRCSSQSGHNTVSWYQQALGQGPQFIFQYYREEENGRGNFPPRFSGLQFPNYSSELNVNALELDDSALYLCASSSPSTDTQYFGPGTRLTVL.

This clone has only a few counts. The rearrangement joins TRBV6-6 to TRBJ1-1; TRBD1 might be the D (6 bases). The V end was cut by 6 bases, the J end by 5 bases, with 13 bases between. The germline V gene encodes CDR1 MNHNY and CDR2 SVGAGI (reference sequence). This CDR3 is 13 amino acids long. CDR3 sequence (DNA): TGTGCCAGCAGCCAACAAGGGGGAACTGAAGCTTTCTTT. Residues: CASSQQGGTEAFF.

The chain links TRBV9 to TRBJ1-5, with D tentatively TRBD1 (6 bases). V was cut by 3 bases and J by 7 bases, with 17 bases left in between. This CDR3 is 15 amino acids long. Per germline, CDR1 SGDLS and CDR2 YYNGEE. The CDR3 reads CASSAPGGTRQPQHF. Here the CDR3 DNA reads TGTGCCAGCAGCGCCCCGGGGGGCACCAGGCAGCCCCAGCATTTT.

In nucleotides, the CDR3 is TGTGCCAGCTCACCGACAGGCAAAAGCTCCTACGAGCAGTACTTC. This encodes CASSPTGKSSYEQYF. V usage is TRBV18 and J usage is TRBJ2-7; possible D gene TRBD1, 6 bases. Germline loops: CDR1 KGHSH, CDR2 LQKENI. The CDR3 spans 15 residues. Trimming removed 3 bases from V and 0 bases from J, with 12 bases in between.

J is TRBJ1-1 and V is TRBV7-6, with no clear D. The V gene lost 0 bases and the J gene lost 4 bases, with 12 bases spanning the gap. The germline V gene encodes CDR1 SGHVS and CDR2 FNYEAQ. The CDR3 is 15 residues long. The CDR3 DNA reads as TGTGCCAGCAGCTTAGCGGTCAGCGGAATCACTGAAGCTTTCTTT. Translated, it gives CASSLAVSGITEAFF.